What follows are 11 T cell receptor beta chains derived from one specimen sequenced in a study of Ad26.COV2.S vaccination and SARS-CoV-2 variants. Treatment of the sample: over 15 received Ad26.COV2.S at low or high dose, single or two shots; about 5 received placebo; per-sample allocation not given. Collection of the samples took place on day 63 after the first injection of vaccine or placebo. The method was immunoSEQ multiplex PCR; TCRdb's version includes in-frame clones alone and lacks a portion of them. The sample lists roughly 350,000 clones, around nine tenths occurring once. Sequencing used peripheral blood, obtained in a trial of Ad26.COV2.S vaccine versus placebo. The source is a person between 18 and 60 years old who received the Ad26.COV2.S COVID-19 vaccine or a placebo.

This chain joins TRBV12-3 or TRBV12-4 and TRBJ1-6; D perhaps matches TRBD1 (6 bases). This CDR3 contains 13 residues. V lost 6 bases and J lost 7, with 10 bases in between. DNA of the CDR3: TGTGCCAGCAGATATGACAGGAATTCACCCCTCCACTTT. Translation gives CASRYDRNSPLHF.

This sequence joins TRBV12-3 or TRBV12-4 and TRBJ2-1, with TRBD2 as a possible D gene (6 bases). V was shortened by 1 base and J by 8 bases, with 9 bases between the two germline ends. This CDR3 has 13 amino acids. As DNA, the CDR3 is TGTGCCAGCAGTTTAGGGTGGGGGGATGAGCAGTTCTTC. Translating it yields CASSLGWGDEQFF.

The chain employs TRBV29-1 and TRBJ1-2; unclear D gene. Trimming cost V 7 bases and J 12 bases, with 27 bases left between them. This CDR3 is 14 amino acids long. The germline gives CDR1 SQVTM, CDR2 ANQGSEA. CDR3 in DNA: TGCAGCGCCCCCTTGGGAGGGCATGGGGAAAAAAACACCTTC. Translated, it gives CSAPLGGHGEKNTF.

DNA of the CDR3: TGTGCCAGCAGTTTCCCGCCAGGGCCGAATCAGCCCCAGCATTTT. Amino acids: CASSFPPGPNQPQHF. The genes are TRBV6-6 and TRBJ1-5; TRBD1 is a possible D gene (5 bases). With 4 bases removed from V and 4 bases from J, the gap between germline ends came to 14 bases. CDR3 size: 15 residues. CDR1 is MNHNY and CDR2 is SVGAGI in the germline V gene (reference sequence).

The chain joins TRBV19 to TRBJ2-1; possibly TRBD2 for D (7 bases). The CDR3 is 13 residues long. V lost 4 bases and J 4 bases, leaving 8 bases between the germline ends. The germline V gene has CDR1 LNHDA and CDR2 SQIVND (reference sequence). The chain's CDR3 is CASSKGGYNEQFF. Here the CDR3 DNA reads TGTGCCAGTAGTAAGGGGGGGTACAATGAGCAGTTCTTC.

This chain connects TRBV13 to TRBJ2-3; 10 bases are shared with TRBD2. This CDR3 has 15 residues. The J segment lost 8 bases and the V segment lost 5 bases, leaving 10 bases of the junction unmatched. Germline lookup yields CDR1 PRHDT and CDR2 FYEKMQ (reference sequence). The CDR3 sequence: CASSRVSGGRGTQYF. For the CDR3, the DNA is TGTGCCAGCAGCCGCGTTAGCGGGGGGCGCGGTACGCAGTATTTT.

V usage is TRBV7-6 and J usage is TRBJ2-1, with D perhaps TRBD1 (6 bases). The CDR3 loop spans 14 amino acids. CDR1 is SGHVS, CDR2 FNYEAQ, per germline. Deletions cut 5 bases from V and 5 bases from J, with 13 bases between. The CDR3 bases are TGTGCCAGCAGCCCGATGGGGGCCCACAATGAGCAGTTCTTC. The encoded protein is CASSPMGAHNEQFF.

This chain connects TRBV4-1 to TRBJ1-1; D not resolved. Between the trimmed V and J ends, which lost 5 bases and 1 base, there was a span of 11 bases. The CDR3 loop spans 14 amino acids. Germline CDR1 and CDR2: MGHRA and YSYEKL. CDR3 amino acids: CASSSLDGNTEAFF. The CDR3, as DNA: TGCGCCAGCAGCTCCCTGGACGGGAACACTGAAGCTTTCTTT.

This clone has just one count. The genes are TRBV5-1 and TRBJ2-6; D ambiguous. CDR3 length: 15 amino acids. The V gene lost 1 base and the J gene lost 4 bases, with 9 bases spanning the gap. CDR1 and CDR2 (germline): SGHRS, YFSETQ. The DNA for the CDR3 is TGCGCCAGCAGCTTGATAGGGCCAGGGGCCAACGTCCTGACTTTC. As protein: CASSLIGPGANVLTF.

This rearrangement joins TRBV11-2 to TRBJ1-2; tentatively, D is TRBD1 (5 bases). This CDR3 is 15 amino acids long. CDR1 and CDR2 from the germline V gene are SGHAT and FQNNGV. Trimming shortened V by 0 bases and J by 8 bases, and 16 bases separated the two germline ends. The CDR3 spells CASSLDPGTIGGYTF. CDR3 DNA: TGTGCCAGCAGCTTAGATCCCGGGACCATTGGCGGCTACACCTTC.

The V gene is TRBV27, the J gene TRBJ2-5; 9 nucleotides match TRBD1. CDR3 size: 14 residues. V trimming: 8 bases; J trimming: 4 bases; junction bases outside the gene matches: 8. Germline-derived CDR1 and CDR2 are MNHEY and SMNVEV (reference sequence). Here the CDR3 reads CASSSGTGRETQYF. DNA for the CDR3: TGTGCCAGCTCATCCGGGACAGGGAGAGAGACCCAGTACTTC.